Listed here are 16 T cell receptor beta chains from one sample, sequenced in a study of T cells in Graves' hyperthyroidism and ophthalmopathy. It was RNA transcripts that yielded the amplified TCR beta CDR3 regions. The HTBI set primed first-round TCR CDR3 RT-PCR. One entry per CDR3 protein, called by TCRdb with MiXCR from the multiplex PCR reads. The table shows a few hundred thousand distinct CDR3 sequences, with about 16% occurring only once. The specimen sequenced was blood. The receptors stem from a woman aged 25-40 years with Graves' ophthalmopathy.

In this sample, this clonotype turned up many times. The CDR3 reads CASSDWSAGGLETQYF. In DNA form, the CDR3 reads TGTGCCAGCAGCGACTGGTCGGCCGGGGGGCTGGAGACCCAGTACTTC. The V gene is TRBV11-2, the J gene TRBJ2-5; D possibly corresponds to TRBD2 (7 bases). CDR3 length equals 16 residues. Per the germline V gene, CDR1 is SGHAT and CDR2 is FQNNGV. V dropped 5 bases and J dropped 5 bases, with 21 bases sitting between them.

This clonotype was seen only a few times. This chain joins TRBV11-2 and TRBJ2-7; tentatively, D is TRBD1 (6 bases). Trimming left V 3 bases short and J 4 bases short, with 13 bases between. Germline V gives CDR1 SGHAT, CDR2 FQNNGV. The CDR3 length is 14 residues. This CDR3 is CASSFWGRGYEQYF. Here the CDR3 DNA reads TGTGCCAGCAGCTTTTGGGGCAGGGGTTACGAGCAGTACTTC.

Many counts were recorded for this clonotype. The V gene is TRBV28, the J gene TRBJ1-5; 9 positions agree with TRBD1. Germline V gene data show CDR1 as MDHEN and CDR2 as SYDVKM. The CDR3 sequence is 14 residues long. The V segment lost 10 bases and the J segment 6 bases; nucleotides outside the gene matches: 10. In DNA, the CDR3 is TGTGCCACCAAAAAAGGGACAGGGTTTCAGCCCCAGCATTTT. Encoded protein: CATKKGTGFQPQHF.

The V and J genes are TRBV3-1 and TRBJ2-1; TRBD2 matches 15 bases. Germline V lookup: CDR1 LGHDT, CDR2 YNNKEL (reference sequence). This CDR3 region has 17 residues. V was pared by 4 bases and J by 7 bases, with 8 bases of the junction left unmatched. CDR3 nucleotides: TGTGCCAGCAGCCCCCACGGACTAGCGGGAGGGGGGAATGAGCAGTTCTTC. Protein product: CASSPHGLAGGGNEQFF.

In this sample, this clonotype turned up a few times. This chain joins TRBV5-1 and TRBJ1-4, with D perhaps TRBD1 (6 bases). V was shortened by 0 bases and J by 7 bases, with 10 bases between the two germline ends. The CDR3 length is 14 residues. CDR1 is SGHRS, CDR2 YFSETQ, per germline. DNA of the CDR3: TGCGCCAGCAGCTTGGGACAGGCGAGTGAAAAACTGTTTTTT. As protein: CASSLGQASEKLFF.

This clonotype was seen a few times. The chain carries TRBV20-1 and TRBJ2-5, with 8 bases that match TRBD1. V lost 8 bases and J lost 5; bases outside the gene matches: 10. Germline values: CDR1 DFQATT, CDR2 SNEGSKA (reference sequence). This CDR3 is 13 amino acids long. The CDR3 region is CSIEDRAEETQYF. CDR3 DNA: TGCAGTATTGAGGACAGGGCAGAGGAGACCCAGTACTTC.

This clonotype was found a few times. V gene TRBV28 combines with J gene TRBJ2-2; 10 bases agree with TRBD2. The CDR3 is 16 residues long. The germline gives CDR1 MDHEN, CDR2 SYDVKM. V lost 5 bases to trimming and J lost 3 bases; unmatched junction nucleotides: 6. Here the CDR3 DNA reads TGTGCCAGCAGTCCCCTAGCGGGAGCGGACACCGGGGAGCTGTTTTTT. Amino acids: CASSPLAGADTGELFF.

This clonotype was seen repeatedly, ten times or more. This rearrangement joins TRBV12-3 or TRBV12-4 to TRBJ1-2, with D tentatively TRBD1 (6 bases). V dropped 6 bases and J dropped 4 bases, with 15 bases sitting between them. CDR3 length equals 14 residues. Here the CDR3 reads CASRPNRVSYGYTF. In nucleotides, the CDR3 is TGTGCCAGCAGACCTAACAGGGTCAGCTATGGCTACACCTTC.

The chain couples TRBV29-1 to TRBJ2-7; 7 bases line up with TRBD1. CDR3 length: 13 residues. CDR1 is SQVTM and CDR2 is ANQGSEA in the germline V gene. With 6 bases clipped from V and 3 bases from J, the junction kept 8 bases outside the gene matches. The CDR3 loop is CSVARDRNYEQYF. DNA for the CDR3: TGCAGCGTCGCAAGGGACAGAAACTACGAGCAGTACTTC.

The chain is built from TRBV5-4 and TRBJ2-3; D is perhaps TRBD1 (6 bases). The CDR3 is 13 amino acids. Germline loops: CDR1 SGHNT, CDR2 YYREEE (reference sequence). Trimming removed 3 bases at V and 4 bases at J, with 9 bases between. CDR3 protein: CASSSGESDTQYF. In DNA, the CDR3 is TGTGCCAGCAGCTCAGGGGAGTCAGATACGCAGTATTTT.

There are a few counts of this clonotype. V is TRBV2 and J is TRBJ2-1, with D perhaps TRBD2 (6 bases). Trimming stripped 1 base from V and 4 bases from J, with 11 bases between. The CDR3 runs 15 residues. Germline CDR1 is SNHLY and CDR2 is FYNNEI. The CDR3 DNA reads TGTGCCAGCAGTGAAGGTCTAGCGTCGTACAATGAGCAGTTCTTC. Its protein product is CASSEGLASYNEQFF.

V gene TRBV29-1 combines with J gene TRBJ2-3; maybe TRBD2 (5 bases). This CDR3 has 13 residues. Germline values: CDR1 SQVTM, CDR2 ANQGSEA. The V gene lost 4 bases and the J gene lost 2 bases, with 10 bases spanning the gap. CDR3 in amino acids: CSVGISDTDTQYF. The CDR3 bases are TGCAGCGTTGGGATTAGCGACACAGATACGCAGTATTTT.

The V call is TRBV19, the J call TRBJ1-5, with D unresolved. This CDR3 has 13 residues. In germline, CDR1 is LNHDA, CDR2 SQIVND (reference sequence). V lost 3 bases to trimming and J lost 7 bases, with 10 bases between them. CDR3 sequence reads: CASSIASAQPQHF. For the CDR3, the DNA is TGTGCCAGTAGTATCGCCTCAGCACAGCCCCAGCATTTT.

A few counts support this clonotype. This chain joins TRBV29-1 and TRBJ2-5, with 9 bases identical to TRBD2. The germline V gene has CDR1 SQVTM and CDR2 ANQGSEA. The CDR3 runs 15 residues. With V trimmed by 3 bases and J by 2 bases, 7 bases remained unmatched. The chain's CDR3 is CSVDQSGRYQETQYF. DNA of the CDR3: TGCAGCGTTGATCAAAGCGGGAGGTATCAAGAGACCCAGTACTTC. The full variable domain, its missing parts supplied by reference TRBV29-1 and TRBJ2-5, is SAVISQKPSRDICQRGTSLTIQCQVDSQVTMMFWYRQQPGQSLTLIATANQGSEATYESGFVIDKFPISRPNLTFSTLTVSNMSPEDSSIYLCSVDQSGRYQETQYFGPGTRLLVL.

This clonotype turned up a few times. V and J are TRBV15 and TRBJ1-5; 7 positions agree with TRBD1. The CDR3 loop spans 14 amino acids. Germline values: CDR1 LNHNV, CDR2 YYDKDF (reference sequence). J gave up 1 base and V 3 bases, and 0 bases lay outside the gene matches. The CDR3 here is CATSRGQSNQPQHF. In DNA, the CDR3 is TGTGCCACCAGCAGGGGACAGAGCAATCAGCCCCAGCATTTT.

This clonotype has more than one count but fewer than ten. Here the CDR3 DNA reads TGCAGTGCTAGGCGCTTAGCGGGAGGGTCTACGCAGTATTTT. Amino acids: CSARRLAGGSTQYF. The chain has TRBV20-1 and TRBJ2-3; TRBD2 aligns across 11 bases. The CDR3 loop spans 14 amino acids. Germline CDR1 is DFQATT and CDR2 is SNEGSKA (reference sequence). V dropped 3 bases and J dropped 8; count of bases not matched to a gene: 7.